A selection of T cell receptor beta chains follows, all from one sample in a study of cytomegalovirus exposure and HLA in healthy donors. TCRdb's table, derived via immunoSEQ multiplex PCR, lists solely in-frame clones and lacks some. The profile covers around 200,000 clones, with 75% to 90% appearing a single time and roughly 6.7% taken by the ten largest. The sample was PBMCs. These receptors originate from a man aged 35 to 55 in good health and CMV-seropositive. Both conserved end residues are trimmed from each CDR3. Fields, in order: V gene, CDR3 length, J gene, CDR3 protein.

V gene: TRBV28; CDR3 length: 16; J gene: TRBJ1-5; CDR3 protein: ASSLGTGVGYSNQPQH
V gene: TRBV19; CDR3 length: 12; J gene: TRBJ2-5; CDR3 protein: ASSRQPLAETQY
V gene: TRBV19; CDR3 length: 12; J gene: TRBJ2-3; CDR3 protein: ASRIRGRGDTQY
V gene: TRBV19; CDR3 length: 14; J gene: TRBJ2-5; CDR3 protein: ASTPGTSGGRETQY
V gene: TRBV10-3; CDR3 length: 10; J gene: TRBJ2-7; CDR3 protein: ASGQGEVEQY
V gene: TRBV7-8; CDR3 length: 15; J gene: TRBJ2-3; CDR3 protein: ASSATSGGARLDTQY
V gene: TRBV5-1; CDR3 length: 11; J gene: TRBJ1-1; CDR3 protein: ASSAGGAYEAF
V gene: TRBV4-1; CDR3 length: 15; J gene: TRBJ1-5; CDR3 protein: ASSQDLGDRSNQPQH
V gene: TRBV27; CDR3 length: 12; J gene: TRBJ2-5; CDR3 protein: ASSLDRGGETQY
V gene: TRBV7-2; CDR3 length: 15; J gene: TRBJ2-1; CDR3 protein: ASSFAGLAGGRDEQF
V gene: TRBV19; CDR3 length: 13; J gene: TRBJ2-7; CDR3 protein: ASSPRPGPSYEQY
V gene: TRBV5-4; CDR3 length: 15; J gene: TRBJ2-3; CDR3 protein: ASSLGGGTGNTDTQY
V gene: TRBV25-1; CDR3 length: 13; J gene: TRBJ1-3; CDR3 protein: ASSEVGRSGNTIY
V gene: TRBV18; CDR3 length: 14; J gene: TRBJ1-5; CDR3 protein: ASSPPRGGSNQPQH
V gene: TRBV13; CDR3 length: 10; J gene: TRBJ2-5; CDR3 protein: ASAAGLETQY
V gene: TRBV11-2; CDR3 length: 11; J gene: TRBJ2-7; CDR3 protein: ASSLGTAYEQY
V gene: TRBV5-4; CDR3 length: 14; J gene: TRBJ2-1; CDR3 protein: ASSLRTVGWSNEQF
V gene: TRBV6-5; CDR3 length: 13; J gene: TRBJ1-2; CDR3 protein: ASSYSLDSNYGHT
V gene: TRBV30; CDR3 length: 12; J gene: TRBJ2-1; CDR3 protein: AWSFIAGGNEQF
V gene: TRBV18; CDR3 length: 15; J gene: TRBJ2-6; CDR3 protein: ASSPGQGAGGANVLT
V gene: TRBV28; CDR3 length: 12; J gene: TRBJ2-7; CDR3 protein: ASSFGGSSYEQY
V gene: TRBV19; CDR3 length: 13; J gene: TRBJ1-4; CDR3 protein: ASSPRTGDNEKLF
V gene: TRBV5-4; CDR3 length: 12; J gene: TRBJ2-1; CDR3 protein: ASSLGTATSEQF
V gene: TRBV28; CDR3 length: 12; J gene: TRBJ1-1; CDR3 protein: ASSLSGGHGEAF
V gene: TRBV27; CDR3 length: 12; J gene: TRBJ1-4; CDR3 protein: ASSFGQKNEKLF
V gene: TRBV5-4; CDR3 length: 14; J gene: TRBJ2-5; CDR3 protein: ASRAAGRGVGETQY
V gene: TRBV29-1; CDR3 length: 11; J gene: TRBJ1-1; CDR3 protein: SAGGRLNTEAF
V gene: TRBV9; CDR3 length: 14; J gene: TRBJ2-2; CDR3 protein: ASSAGLADNTGELF
V gene: TRBV4-2; CDR3 length: 12; J gene: TRBJ2-3; CDR3 protein: ASSQASGRDTQY
V gene: TRBV10-3; CDR3 length: 11; J gene: TRBJ2-7; CDR3 protein: AISDAGFHEQY
V gene: TRBV7-9; CDR3 length: 16; J gene: TRBJ2-2; CDR3 protein: ASSTGRTGGANTGELF
V gene: TRBV7-2; CDR3 length: 12; J gene: TRBJ2-7; CDR3 protein: ASSFSRGPYEQY
V gene: TRBV27; CDR3 length: 14; J gene: TRBJ2-5; CDR3 protein: ASSFARGGPGETQY
V gene: TRBV19; CDR3 length: 13; J gene: TRBJ2-3; CDR3 protein: ASSIKGSSTDTQY
V gene: TRBV29-1; CDR3 length: 11; J gene: TRBJ1-1; CDR3 protein: SVEGGGFSEAF
V gene: TRBV9; CDR3 length: 12; J gene: TRBJ2-3; CDR3 protein: ASSGTTGTDTQY
V gene: TRBV5-6; CDR3 length: 13; J gene: TRBJ2-2; CDR3 protein: ASSRDRANTGELF
V gene: TRBV21-1; CDR3 length: 18; J gene: TRBJ1-2; CDR3 protein: ASSKVGGQTTPLFVRGYT
V gene: TRBV4-3; CDR3 length: 13; J gene: TRBJ1-1; CDR3 protein: ASSRQTGPNTEAF
V gene: TRBV15; CDR3 length: 11; J gene: TRBJ1-5; CDR3 protein: ATGSEPNQPQH
V gene: TRBV29-1; CDR3 length: 11; J gene: TRBJ1-1; CDR3 protein: SVEPRENTEAF
V gene: TRBV19; CDR3 length: 13; J gene: TRBJ2-7; CDR3 protein: ASSPGLASSYEQY
V gene: TRBV10-1; CDR3 length: 13; J gene: TRBJ2-2; CDR3 protein: ASSRLAGGAGELF
V gene: TRBV5-1; CDR3 length: 10; J gene: TRBJ1-1; CDR3 protein: AGGHLNTEAF
V gene: TRBV14; CDR3 length: 15; J gene: TRBJ2-3; CDR3 protein: ASSHPSGSLGTDTQY
V gene: TRBV6-6; CDR3 length: 12; J gene: TRBJ1-5; CDR3 protein: ASSPPQKNQPQH
V gene: TRBV30; CDR3 length: 14; J gene: TRBJ2-3; CDR3 protein: AWTPTSGGARNTQY
V gene: TRBV4-3; CDR3 length: 14; J gene: TRBJ2-3; CDR3 protein: ASSQRSGGAGDTQY